This is a list of T cell receptor beta chains from one sample in a study of cytomegalovirus exposure and HLA in healthy donors. Method: immunoSEQ multiplex PCR; TCRdb's copy keeps in-frame clones and lacks some. The sample includes 120,000 or so clones, approximately 76% seen only once; the top ten take approximately 16%. Sequences were obtained from PBMCs. These receptors were obtained from a man between 45 and 60 years old in good health and CMV-seropositive. Both conserved end residues are part of each CDR3. The D gene is left open where the match is weak. Rows give clone size only sometimes, using once, few, many, or a class for an expanded clone.

D	size	V	J	CDR3	DNA
TRBD1	NA	TRBV27	TRBJ2-6	CASSLSPGGLNVLTF	TGTGCCAGCAGTTTATCGCCAGGGGGTCTCAACGTCCTGACTTTC
NA	NA	TRBV7-2	TRBJ1-2	CASSSQGRGRDGYTF	TGTGCCAGCAGCTCCCAGGGGCGAGGCAGGGACGGCTACACCTTC
TRBD1	NA	TRBV18	TRBJ2-7	CASSPLQGVAYEQYF	TGTGCCAGCTCACCACTGCAGGGGGTTGCCTACGAGCAGTACTTC
NA	few	TRBV2	TRBJ1-5	CASSYRVGQPQHF	TGTGCCAGCAGCTACAGGGTAGGGCAGCCCCAGCATTTT
TRBD2	NA	TRBV19	TRBJ2-1	CASSLAASYNEQFF	TGTGCCAGTTCTCTAGCGGCTTCCTACAATGAGCAGTTCTTC
NA	once	TRBV5-1	TRBJ2-6	CASAEPGANVLTF	TGCGCCAGCGCAGAACCTGGGGCCAACGTCCTGACTTTC
NA	NA	TRBV6-1	TRBJ1-5	CASSEQGDQPQHF	TGTGCCAGCAGTGAGCAGGGCGATCAGCCCCAGCATTTT
TRBD1	NA	TRBV4-3	TRBJ1-6	CASSQSRQGPTPLHF	TGCGCCAGCAGCCAATCTCGACAGGGACCCACACCCCTCCACTTT
TRBD1	NA	TRBV7-2	TRBJ1-3	CASSVTGGGSGNTIYF	TGTGCCAGCAGCGTGACAGGGGGGGGAAGTGGAAACACCATATATTTT
TRBD1	few	TRBV13	TRBJ2-5	CASSLLGTEETQYF	TGTGCCAGCAGCTTATTAGGGACAGAAGAGACCCAGTACTTC
TRBD1	NA	TRBV28	TRBJ1-3	CASSSGGSGRNTIYF	TGTGCCAGCAGCTCAGGGGGCAGTGGACGAAACACCATATATTTT
TRBD1	once	TRBV18	TRBJ2-2	CASSTTGVAGELFF	TGTGCCAGCTCGACAACAGGGGTGGCCGGGGAGCTGTTTTTT
NA	NA	TRBV6-5	TRBJ1-5	CASSDWAPQHF	TGTGCCAGCAGTGATTGGGCGCCCCAGCATTTT